The TCR beta chain described here comes from a study of naive CD8 T cells in extremely preterm neonates. The table came from immunoSEQ multiplex PCR; TCRdb's copy has only in-frame clones and leaves some out. The table records about 6,100 clones, 95% to 99% of them present only once. Elective cesarean births at 37-41 weeks, without labor or membrane rupture, supplied the cord blood. This clone was seen a single time. Sequencing was performed on naive CD8+ T cells from cord blood. This clonotype was sampled from a newborn in good health.

Written as DNA, the CDR3 is TGTGCCAGCAGCATTACCCCCGGGACTAGCGGGCGCACCGGGGAGCTGTTTTTT. It specifies CASSITPGTSGRTGELFF. The chain has TRBV7-6 and TRBJ2-2; TRBD2 aligns across 12 bases. Germline V lookup: CDR1 SGHVS, CDR2 FNYEAQ. V lost 5 bases to trimming and J lost 4 bases; unmatched junction nucleotides: 11. CDR3 length: 18 amino acids.